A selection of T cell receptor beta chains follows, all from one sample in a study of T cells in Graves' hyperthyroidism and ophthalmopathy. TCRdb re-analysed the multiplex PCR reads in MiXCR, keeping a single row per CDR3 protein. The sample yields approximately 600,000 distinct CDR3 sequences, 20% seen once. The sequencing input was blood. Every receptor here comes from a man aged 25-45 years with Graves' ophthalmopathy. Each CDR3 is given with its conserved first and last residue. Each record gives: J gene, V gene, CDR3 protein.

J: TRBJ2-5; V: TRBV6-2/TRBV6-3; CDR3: CASSYGGRKETQYF
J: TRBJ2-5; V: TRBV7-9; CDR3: CASSPRLAGEEETQYF
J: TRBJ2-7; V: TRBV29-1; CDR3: CSVALAGGTSSYEQYF
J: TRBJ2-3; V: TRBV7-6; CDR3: CASSLGHWASGNTDTQYF
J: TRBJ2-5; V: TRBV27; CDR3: CASSFLGAKETQYF
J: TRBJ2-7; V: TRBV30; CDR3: CAWRAEGQGSGQYF
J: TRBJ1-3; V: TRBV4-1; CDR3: CASSKGTSLSGNTIYF
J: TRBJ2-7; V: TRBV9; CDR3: CASSVATGDEQYF
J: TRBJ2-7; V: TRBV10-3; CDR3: CAISPEAGAYEQYF
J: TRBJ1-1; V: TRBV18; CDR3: CASSPENAGPEAFF
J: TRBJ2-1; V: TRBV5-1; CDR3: CASSLAGDYNEQFF
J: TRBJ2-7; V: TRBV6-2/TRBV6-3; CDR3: CASRPPLAGETYEQYF
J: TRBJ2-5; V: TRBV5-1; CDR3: CASSDIRGRETQYF
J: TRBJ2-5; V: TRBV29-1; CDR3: CSVHGLGIADQETQYF
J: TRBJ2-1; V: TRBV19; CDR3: CASSPTGRSYNEQFF
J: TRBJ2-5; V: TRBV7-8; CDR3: CASSLGEGSVETQYF
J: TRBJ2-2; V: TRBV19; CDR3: CASADRSNTGELFF
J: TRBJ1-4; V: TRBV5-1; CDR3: CASSPDMGSEKLFF
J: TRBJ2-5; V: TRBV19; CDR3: CASSIGGLAGEETQYF
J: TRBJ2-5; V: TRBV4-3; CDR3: CASSQGTSGRETQYF
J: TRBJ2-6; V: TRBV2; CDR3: CASSEVKGGWGANVLTF
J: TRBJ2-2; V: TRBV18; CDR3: CASSPRPGRNTGELFF
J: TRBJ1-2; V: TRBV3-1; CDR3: CASSQEQGGSYGYTF
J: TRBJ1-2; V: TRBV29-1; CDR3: CSGGDQYGYTF
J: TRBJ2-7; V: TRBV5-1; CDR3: CASSNRDRSSYEQYF
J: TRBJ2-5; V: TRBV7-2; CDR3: CASRLRGLHETQYF
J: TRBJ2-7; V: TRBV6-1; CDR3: CASSQHDRVLDEQYF
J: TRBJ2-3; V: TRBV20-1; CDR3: CSARLGGDRETDTQYF